Included here is one T cell receptor (beta chain) sequence, with context. No antigen is known for it. The data were taken from a study of OX40 agonist ivuxolimab in advanced cancers. On the study more broadly: It was permissible to have had prior anti-PD-1, anti-PD-L1 or anti-CTLA-4 therapy, and over 35% had some. General study findings and limits: On average, a greater number of expanded clones characterised CD8+ T cells relative to CD4+.

The CDR3 spans 16 residues. The V gene lost 5 bases and the J gene lost 4 bases, with 17 bases spanning the gap. CDR1 is SEHNR, CDR2 FQNEAQ, per germline (reference sequence). Assay used: immunoSEQ multiplex PCR; TCRdb lists only in-frame clones, some missing. The sample carries tens of thousands of clones, 88% recorded once. Patients with a history of autoimmune disease or on systemic immunosuppression were excluded. The material sequenced was CD4+ or CD8+ T cells sorted from blood, taken in a trial of the OX40 agonist ivuxolimab. The chain uses TRBV7-9 and TRBJ2-2, with D possibly matching TRBD2 (6 bases). The sequence derives from an adult with an advanced solid tumor such as melanoma, head and neck, liver or kidney cancer. The CDR3 reads CASSPQLDYFTGELFF. CDR3 DNA sequence: TGTGCCAGCAGCCCCCAACTGGACTACTTCACCGGGGAGCTGTTTTTT.